The TCR beta chain described here comes from a study of shared clonotypes between healthy human individuals (dated by TCRdb to the early 2020s). General notes on the study: Two women and three men aged 18 to 49 years were included in the cohort. The study deeply sequenced blood TCR repertoires of five healthy adults to estimate repertoire size and the extent of clonotype sharing between individuals. Each donor's leukapheresis produced roughly between about 0.85 and 10 billion PBMCs. Different laboratories and diverse techniques were used to prepare libraries and sequence TCR repertoires, to increase sequencing depth and limit assay-specific biases. For each donor, CD4 naive and CD4 memory were each run on three plates, CD8 naive on two plates, and CD8 memory on one plate. The paper as a whole reports these results and caveats: Sampling was restricted to blood, and TCR repertoires in tissue are likely to differ from TCR repertoires in blood. The small number of donors limited the genetic and exposure-history diversity represented. Sharing across four donors was observed for about 5% of naive CD4, over 3% of naive CD8, 2.3% of memory CD4, and roughly 0.43% of memory CD8 clonotypes. Clonotypes shared by all four sorted-subset donors showed higher generation probabilities than non-shared clonotypes. Estimated clonotype richness was generally larger for naive than for memory subsets. Even with the large sequencing depth, rarefaction of the sorted-subset datasets indicated that sequencing was incomplete. Based on pairwise subsampling, the degree of clonotype sharing among donors was expected to be affected by sequencing depth.

Using the deep immunoSEQ assay, multiplex PCR amplified TCR CDR3 regions from genomic DNA. Extracted genomic DNA from each cell subset was spread evenly across all wells of several immunoSEQ 96-well plates, with each plate serving as a replicate. Each replicate PCR for sorted subsets received 200 ng genomic DNA, equal to roughly 30,000 T cell genomes. The purified libraries were quantified using a Qubit 3.0 fluorometer, sized with a Bioanalyzer 2100, and then quantified again using the KAPA Library Quantification kit. Each immunoSEQ 96-well plate was sequenced on its own single-read 150-cycle Illumina NextSeq 550 flow cell. In the authors' own workflow: The immunoSEQ output contained only junctional sequences without quality scores, so filtering could not match that applied to full-length reads. Sequences were annotated with PyIR, a Python wrapper for IgBLAST v1.9, and V/J genes and CDR3 were assigned using IMGT germline references. Reads were removed for weak V/J assignments (E-value above 1e-6), missing CDR3, stop codons, out-of-frame junctions, or ambiguous translated residues. V3J clonotypes were defined as sequences sharing the same inferred V gene, J gene, and CDR3 amino acid sequence. To compute the percentage overlap between repertoires, the number of shared unique clonotypes was divided by the size of the smaller repertoire. Richness of each repertoire was evaluated using RTK rarefaction, the Chao1 estimator, and Recon v2.1 estimates of unobserved clonotypes. Generation probabilities for all TCRbeta clonotypes obtained by the gDNA method from four donors were computed using OLGA. In TCRdb, the immuneACCESS table is reduced to in-frame sequences with V and J assigned. These tables do not hold every clone; where another copy was compared, an unresolved V gene accounts for under half, and the others remain unexplained. The D gene and trimming were derived from the DNA, and the V and J assignments and clone size from that table. The sample table contains over 2 million clones; only one count was recorded for 85% to 95% of them. In total, the top ten clones hold 1.1% of the sample.

CD8 naive samples were CD45RO-negative cells positively selected for CCR7, giving a CD45RA+CCR7+ population that excluded TemRA cells. Healthy HIV-negative adults with no recently reported acute infections or vaccinations were included as donors. Only Caucasian adults living in Nashville, Tennessee, USA were represented among the donors. Blood was obtained by leukapheresis, after which PBMCs were separated by Ficoll-Histopaque density gradient centrifugation and cryopreserved in liquid nitrogen vapor phase. Analytical flow cytometry was used to check the purity and quantity of every magnetically sorted T cell population. Genomic DNA was isolated from every sorted fraction and measured by UV absorbance on a Nanodrop 2000c. The germline V gene (reference sequence) yields LNHDA for CDR1 and SQIVND for CDR2. There are 13 amino acids in the CDR3, from cysteine to phenylalanine inclusive. Only the CDR3 portion is preserved as DNA: 39 bases, with reading frame beginning at the first base. V is cut back by 3 bases and J by 10 bases, with 1 base in the junction unmatched.

With respect to this clone: Which antigen it targets is not known. It has no much larger one-base neighbor in the sample; base qualities were not kept.

The chain uses TRBV19 and TRBJ1-6, and TRBD1 aligns with 9 junction nucleotides. What was sequenced was naive CD8+ T cells sorted from blood. The sample's cell subset or site label is to be understood as: CD45RA+CCR7+. The source of this sequence is a man between 18 and 29 years old in good health. Here is the DNA: TGTGCCAGTAGTATGACAGGGGGATCACCCCTCCACTTT. Its protein reads: CASSMTGGSPLHF.